The next 19 T cell receptor beta chains were all read from a single sample in a study of blood T cell repertoires in COVID-19. Assay used: immunoSEQ multiplex PCR; TCRdb lists only in-frame clones, some missing. Of over 150,000 clones listed, more than 75% are singletons. Sample: peripheral blood. The receptors derive from a man aged 55 to 70 with COVID-19, enrolled during active disease.

The V and J genes are TRBV24-1 and TRBJ2-1; 10 positions agree with TRBD1. V lost 7 bases and J lost 7; bases outside the gene matches: 6. CDR3 length equals 14 residues. Looked up from germline, CDR1 is KGHDR and CDR2 is SFDVKD. This chain's CDR3 is CATSRQGATNEQFF. CDR3 nucleotide sequence: TGTGCCACCAGCAGACAGGGGGCAACGAATGAGCAGTTCTTC.

This clone came up once. The chain combines TRBV19 with TRBJ2-5, with 9 positions matching TRBD1. The junction had 10 bases not matched to a gene; V was cut back by 6 bases and J by 2 bases. The CDR3 has 16 amino acids. Germline CDR1 reads LNHDA; CDR2 reads SQIVND (reference sequence). The CDR3 DNA reads as TGTGCCAGTAGCATCTCGCCAGGGACAGGGCAAGAGACCCAGTACTTC. Protein sequence: CASSISPGTGQETQYF.

In its sample, this clone was seen once. The same CDR3 also results from other DNA sequences found in this sample. The rearrangement links TRBV29-1 to TRBJ2-1, with 9 bases that match TRBD2. The CDR3 length is 13 residues. Per the germline V gene, CDR1 is SQVTM and CDR2 is ANQGSEA. V was pared by 4 bases and J by 4 bases, with 2 bases of the junction left unmatched. In nucleotides, the CDR3 is TGCAGCGTTGGCCTAGCGGGGTACAATGAGCAGTTCTTC. It codes for CSVGLAGYNEQFF.

CDR3 sequence reads: CASSSSGGRAEAFF. The CDR3 coding sequence is TGTGCCAGCAGCTCATCAGGGGGCCGGGCTGAAGCTTTCTTT. The chain joins TRBV5-5 to TRBJ1-1, with 8 bases matching TRBD1. Germline loops: CDR1 SGHKS, CDR2 YYEKEE (reference sequence). J gave up 6 bases and V 3 bases, and 7 bases lay outside the gene matches. The CDR3 is 14 amino acids.

V gene TRBV4-3 combines with J gene TRBJ2-7, with 7 bases that match TRBD2. The J segment lost 2 bases and the V segment lost 1 base, leaving 5 bases of the junction unmatched. CDR3 length: 15 residues. Germline values: CDR1 LGHNA, CDR2 YSLEER. This CDR3 is CASSQGSGRAYEQYF. In DNA form, the CDR3 reads TGCGCCAGCAGCCAAGGATCGGGGAGGGCCTACGAGCAGTACTTC.

The chain links TRBV6-5 to TRBJ1-5, with unresolved D. CDR3 length: 13 residues. With 5 bases removed from V and 5 bases from J, the gap between germline ends came to 10 bases. CDR1 is MNHEY and CDR2 is SVGAGI in the germline V gene. In nucleotides, the CDR3 is TGTGCCAGCAGTACCAGGTGGGATCAGCCCCAGCATTTT. Translation: CASSTRWDQPQHF.

The chain's CDR3 is CASSLYGERSPSGANVLTF. The CDR3 nucleotides are TGTGCCAGCAGCTTATACGGGGAAAGATCGCCCTCTGGGGCCAACGTCCTGACTTTC. This sequence joins TRBV7-2 and TRBJ2-6; perhaps TRBD2 as D (5 bases). Germline-derived CDR1 and CDR2 are SGHTA and FQGNSA. V was trimmed by 2 bases and J by 0 bases, leaving 17 bases between them. CDR3 length equals 19 residues.

This chain uses TRBV15 with TRBJ1-3; D is unresolved. V was shortened by 1 base and J by 2 bases, with 15 bases between the two germline ends. Germline CDR1 reads LNHNV; CDR2 reads YYDKDF (reference sequence). The CDR3 extends over 17 amino acids. The CDR3 is CATSRVSGKKTGNTIYF. The CDR3 DNA follows: TGTGCCACCAGCAGAGTTTCGGGAAAGAAGACTGGAAACACCATATATTTT.

On this clone itself: The junction departs from the called germline gene at one end, perhaps through a read error. This rearrangement joins TRBV14 to TRBJ1-1, with 7 bases fitting TRBD1. In germline, CDR1 is SGHDN, CDR2 FVKESK. The CDR3 sequence is 18 residues long. CDR3 region: CANSQDQGGYVLNTEAFF. CDR3 bases: TGTGCCAACAGCCAAGATCAAGGGGGCTACGTCCTGAACACTGAAGCTTTCTTT.

This clone occurred a few times. The rearrangement joins TRBV16 to TRBJ1-2; 7 bases are shared with TRBD1. CDR1 is KGHSY and CDR2 is FQNENV in the germline V gene. With V trimmed by 4 bases and J by 0 bases, 8 bases remained unmatched. CDR3 length: 16 residues. CDR3 sequence reads: CASSLPPGQTNYGYTF. The CDR3 DNA reads as TGTGCCAGCAGCCTCCCGCCGGGACAGACTAACTATGGCTACACCTTC.

The chain is built from TRBV6-2 or TRBV6-3 and TRBJ1-1; D gene uncertain. Trimming took off 3 bases at V and 2 bases at J, with 10 bases between the two ends. This CDR3 region has 14 residues. The germline V gene encodes CDR1 MNHEY and CDR2 SVGEGT. The CDR3 loop is CASSYAGINTEAFF. CDR3 coding DNA: TGTGCCAGCAGTTATGCAGGAATCAACACTGAAGCTTTCTTT.

This chain uses TRBV19 with TRBJ1-2; D is possibly TRBD1 (5 bases). The CDR3 length is 13 residues. V gave up 5 bases and J gave up 2 bases, with 9 bases separating them. Germline CDR1 and CDR2: LNHDA and SQIVND (reference sequence). CDR3 nucleotides: TGTGCCAGTAGTTTACAGGAGAACTATGGCTACACCTTC. This gives the protein CASSLQENYGYTF.

The chain uses TRBV7-2 and TRBJ1-1; D is unresolved. CDR3 length equals 14 residues. Trimming removed 5 bases from V and 5 bases from J, with 15 bases in between. CDR1 and CDR2 (germline): SGHTA, FQGNSA. CDR3 amino acids: CASSAGVGRTEAFF. The CDR3 DNA reads TGTGCCAGCAGCGCCGGGGTTGGGAGGACTGAAGCTTTCTTT.

This clone occurred once. The V and J genes are TRBV29-1 and TRBJ1-1; maybe TRBD1 (5 bases). The CDR3 totals 15 residues. Germline V gene data show CDR1 as SQVTM and CDR2 as ANQGSEA. V lost 6 bases to trimming and J lost 0 bases, with 17 bases between them. As DNA, the CDR3 is TGCAGCGTGGCCCTGGGGGGTTCCATGAACACTGAAGCTTTCTTT. Amino acid sequence: CSVALGGSMNTEAFF.

This clone is a singleton in its sample. The rearrangement joins TRBV6-1 to TRBJ2-4; 10 bases map to TRBD1. The ends lost 3 bases at V and 2 bases at J; junction bases unmatched: 4. Germline V gene lookup returns CDR1 MNHNS and CDR2 SASEGT. The CDR3 is made up of 16 amino acids. CDR3 coding DNA: TGTGCCAGCAGTGACGGACAGGGGGTAACCAAAAACATTCAGTACTTC. It is translated as CASSDGQGVTKNIQYF.

The V gene is TRBV19, the J gene TRBJ1-2; a weak D match, TRBD1 (6 bases). CDR1 LNHDA and CDR2 SQIVND come from the germline V gene (reference sequence). This CDR3 is built from 14 residues. The ends were cut back, 6 bases at V and 2 bases at J, with 13 bases in the middle. CDR3 residues: CASRISTGNYGYTF. The CDR3 DNA is TGTGCCAGTAGAATTTCGACAGGCAACTATGGCTACACCTTC.

The CDR3 nucleotides read TGTGCCAGTAGTCCCCAGGTAGTCTTGAACACTGAAGCTTTCTTT. It yields the protein CASSPQVVLNTEAFF. This rearrangement joins TRBV19 to TRBJ1-1; D is unclear. Trimming removed 5 bases from V and 0 bases from J, with 13 bases in between. This CDR3 has 15 residues. In germline, CDR1 is LNHDA, CDR2 SQIVND (reference sequence).

This chain joins TRBV28 and TRBJ2-7; 10 bases fit TRBD1. J gave up 3 bases and V 4 bases, and 9 bases lay outside the gene matches. The CDR3 extends over 16 amino acids. Germline V CDR1 and CDR2: MDHEN, SYDVKM. CDR3 protein: CASSSWTGGYGYEQYF. As DNA, the CDR3 is TGTGCCAGCAGTTCTTGGACAGGGGGTTATGGCTACGAGCAGTACTTC. The complete variable domain, with remaining parts taken from reference TRBV28 and TRBJ2-7, reads DVKVTQSSRYLVKRTGEKVFLECVQDMDHENMFWYRQDPGLGLRLIYFSYDVKMKEKGDIPEGYSVSREKKERFSLILESASTNQTSMYLCASSSWTGGYGYEQYFGPGTRLTVT.

J is TRBJ1-1 and V is TRBV28, with TRBD1 as a possible D gene (6 bases). CDR3 length: 17 amino acids. The V gene lost 4 bases and the J gene lost 1 base, with 19 bases spanning the gap. The germline gives CDR1 MDHEN, CDR2 SYDVKM. The chain's CDR3 is CASSSTLGTHTNTEAFF. The CDR3 DNA reads TGTGCCAGCAGTTCAACCCTCGGGACACACACGAACACTGAAGCTTTCTTT.